The 28 T cell receptor beta chains below come from one sample, sequenced in a study of blood T cell repertoires in COVID-19. Profiled with immunoSEQ multiplex PCR; TCRdb holds only in-frame clones, not every one. The sample includes tens of thousands of clones, approximately 90% seen only once; the top ten take about 16%. The sample comprised peripheral blood. All receptors come from a male donor with acute or convalescent COVID-19.

The chain couples TRBV6-4 to TRBJ2-1; a weak D match, TRBD2 (5 bases). Per germline, CDR1 MRHNA and CDR2 SNTAGT. This CDR3 has 17 residues. Trimming pared 2 bases from V and 0 bases from J, leaving 14 bases between. CDR3 DNA: TGTGCCAGCAGTGACGCCCAGCGGATTTACTCCTACAATGAGCAGTTCTTC. Amino acid sequence: CASSDAQRIYSYNEQFF.

This clone was found once. This sample also contains other DNA sequences that code for the same CDR3. The chain uses TRBV18 and TRBJ2-5, with 7 bases that match TRBD1. V was pared by 2 bases and J by 2 bases, with 5 bases of the junction left unmatched. Germline V gives CDR1 KGHSH, CDR2 LQKENI. The CDR3 is 15 residues long. The CDR3 sequence is CASSPGSGGQETQYF. The DNA for the CDR3 is TGTGCCAGCTCACCAGGGTCAGGGGGACAAGAGACCCAGTACTTC.

V usage is TRBV29-1 and J usage is TRBJ2-3, with 11 nucleotides matching TRBD2. The CDR3 has 16 amino acids. After removal of 3 bases from V and 3 bases from J, the junction contained 8 bases not matched to a gene. Germline CDR1 is SQVTM and CDR2 is ANQGSEA. CDR3 bases: TGCAGCGTTGAGCGACTAGCGGGGCTAGCTACAGATACGCAGTATTTT. Its translation is CSVERLAGLATDTQYF.

The chain employs TRBV10-3 and TRBJ2-7; maybe TRBD1 (5 bases). V was cut by 0 bases and J by 2 bases, with 11 bases left in between. The germline CDR1 and CDR2 sequences are ENHRY and SYGVKD. This CDR3 has 15 residues. The CDR3 here is CAISESGHKPYEQYF. The CDR3 nucleotides are TGTGCCATCAGTGAGTCGGGGCACAAGCCCTACGAGCAGTACTTC.

The chain joins TRBV5-4 to TRBJ2-7, with D hard to call. CDR1 and CDR2 (germline): SGHNT, YYREEE (reference sequence). V was pared by 3 bases and J by 6 bases, with 13 bases between. The CDR3 has 13 amino acids. The CDR3 protein is CASSSTGFGEQYF. CDR3 coding DNA: TGTGCCAGCAGCTCCACCGGGTTCGGCGAGCAGTACTTC.

The chain couples TRBV6-5 to TRBJ2-7; TRBD2 might be the D (6 bases). This CDR3 has 15 residues. Germline V CDR1 and CDR2: MNHEY, SVGAGI. V was shortened by 6 bases and J by 5 bases, with 20 bases between the two germline ends. The CDR3: CASRSEVRRADEQYF. The CDR3 region has the DNA TGTGCCAGCAGGAGTGAAGTCCGGAGGGCCGACGAGCAGTACTTC.

This chain links TRBV7-2 with TRBJ1-1; D possibly corresponds to TRBD1 (5 bases). V was cut by 5 bases and J by 1 base, with 14 bases left in between. In germline, CDR1 is SGHTA, CDR2 FQGNSA. The CDR3 length is 15 residues. The CDR3 bases are TGTGCCAGCAGCCCCCGACAGCTAAAGAACACTGAAGCTTTCTTT. This sequence encodes CASSPRQLKNTEAFF.

The chain couples TRBV3-1 (or the pseudogene TRBV3-2) to TRBJ2-1, with 9 bases lining up with TRBD1. The CDR3 runs to 19 residues. V lost 2 bases and J lost 0; bases outside the gene matches: 11. The germline gives CDR1 LGHDT, CDR2 YNNKEL (reference sequence). The CDR3 DNA reads TGTGCCAGCAGCCAACCAGGAAACAGGGGGCTTAGCTCCTACAATGAGCAGTTCTTC. Its translation is CASSQPGNRGLSSYNEQFF.

The chain carries TRBV7-7 and TRBJ2-3, with D tentatively TRBD2 (5 bases). This CDR3 has 16 residues. Germline V gene sequence: CDR1 SSHAT, CDR2 FNYEAQ (reference sequence). Trimming stripped 1 base from V and 4 bases from J, with 15 bases between. CDR3 protein: CASSLVASQTPDTQYF. As DNA, the CDR3 is TGTGCCAGCAGCTTAGTGGCTAGCCAGACACCAGATACGCAGTATTTT.

This clone was detected only a few times. The gene calls are TRBV6-1 and TRBJ2-2, with D maybe TRBD1 (6 bases). This CDR3 spans 16 amino acids. CDR1 is MNHNS, CDR2 SASEGT, per germline. Trimming took off 1 base at V and 0 bases at J, with 9 bases between the two ends. The DNA for the CDR3 is TGTGCCAGCAGTGAAGTCAGGGGCGCGAACACCGGGGAGCTGTTTTTT. Translating gives CASSEVRGANTGELFF.

This clone was observed a few times. The V gene is TRBV7-6, the J gene TRBJ2-3; 8 positions agree with TRBD1. The junction had 11 bases not matched to a gene; V was cut back by 4 bases and J by 5 bases. This CDR3 region has 16 residues. Germline assignment: CDR1 SGHVS and CDR2 FNYEAQ. CDR3 coding DNA: TGTGCCAGCAGCTCCGAATCGGACAGGGAAATAGATACGCAGTATTTT. As protein: CASSSESDREIDTQYF.

This clone has only one observation. The chain couples TRBV4-2 to TRBJ1-1; 7 bases are shared with TRBD1. The germline V gene encodes CDR1 LGHNA and CDR2 YNFKEQ. Trimming at V came to 0 bases and at J to 3 bases, leaving 7 bases not matched to a gene. The CDR3 runs 16 residues. CDR3 loop: CASSQDTPGQHTEAFF. The DNA for the CDR3 is TGTGCCAGCAGCCAAGATACACCGGGACAGCACACTGAAGCTTTCTTT.

This clone appeared once. This chain joins TRBV19 and TRBJ2-5; D is perhaps TRBD1 (5 bases). Germline CDR1 LNHDA, CDR2 SQIVND (reference sequence). V was shortened by 6 bases and J by 0 bases, with 14 bases between the two germline ends. This CDR3 has 15 residues. Here the CDR3 reads CASSLTDTNQETQYF. In DNA, the CDR3 is TGTGCCAGTAGCTTGACAGACACTAACCAAGAGACCCAGTACTTC.

This chain joins TRBV27 and TRBJ2-7, with D unresolved. The germline CDR1 and CDR2 sequences are MNHEY and SMNVEV (reference sequence). V was clipped by 4 bases and J by 0 bases, with 13 bases between them. The CDR3 has 15 residues. CDR3 sequence reads: CASSSRVMRSYEQYF. CDR3 in DNA: TGTGCCAGCAGTTCTAGAGTAATGCGCTCCTACGAGCAGTACTTC.

V and J are TRBV19 and TRBJ1-2; possibly TRBD1 for D (5 bases). The CDR3 is 17 amino acids. Trimming took 4 bases from V and 0 from J, leaving 18 bases between them. Per the germline V gene, CDR1 is LNHDA and CDR2 is SQIVND (reference sequence). The CDR3 DNA is TGTGCCAGTAGTACCCAGCCCCGACAGTTCGCTAACTATGGCTACACCTTC. Translating it yields CASSTQPRQFANYGYTF.

The CDR3 sequence: CASRVQGYGGNTIYF. CDR3 DNA: TGTGCCAGCAGAGTACAGGGTTACGGGGGAAACACCATATATTTT. The V call is TRBV2, the J call TRBJ1-3, with D tentatively TRBD1 (6 bases). Germline-derived CDR1 and CDR2 are SNHLY and FYNNEI. The CDR3 sequence is 15 residues long. Trimming left V 6 bases short and J 4 bases short, with 16 bases between.

A remark on this clone: The junction departs from germline at one end; a sequencing error may be responsible. The V and J genes are TRBV29-1 and TRBJ1-2; 12 positions match TRBD1. Germline V gene lookup returns CDR1 SQVTM and CDR2 ANQGSEA. The CDR3 has 16 residues. CDR3 bases: TGCAGCGTTAAAGACTTTGGGACAGGGGGCAGCTATGGCTACACCTTC. This encodes CSVKDFGTGGSYGYTF.

This clone has a single count. The V call is TRBV18, the J call TRBJ2-6; 9 nucleotides line up with TRBD1. Germline trimming cut 4 bases from V and 3 bases from J; bases unmatched to any gene: 4. Germline CDR1 reads KGHSH; CDR2 reads LQKENI. There are 16 residues in the CDR3. The CDR3 DNA follows: TGTGCCAGCTCACGGGACAGGGCTGATGGGGCCAACGTCCTGACTTTC. Its translation: CASSRDRADGANVLTF.

This clone appeared a single time. The chain uses TRBV25-1 and TRBJ1-1, with TRBD1 identical over 7 bases. The CDR3 length is 14 residues. Germline CDR1 and CDR2: MGHDK and SYGVNS. Trimming cost V 8 bases and J 5 bases; bases outside gene matches: 11. CDR3 sequence: CASSHLGGETEAFF. The CDR3 DNA reads as TGTGCCAGCTCCCACCTAGGGGGCGAAACTGAAGCTTTCTTT.

This clone was observed a single time. The V and J genes are TRBV11-2 and TRBJ1-6; 7 bases line up with TRBD1. CDR1 is SGHAT and CDR2 is FQNNGV in the germline V gene. The CDR3 is 16 residues long. Losses at the gene ends were 0 bases for V and 6 bases for J; bases not matched to a gene: 5. CDR3 sequence: CASSLDPGQVNSPLHF. Written as DNA, the CDR3 is TGTGCCAGCAGCTTAGACCCCGGACAGGTTAATTCACCCCTCCACTTT.

This chain connects TRBV4-1 to TRBJ2-1; 13 bases agree with TRBD2. The CDR3 is made up of 16 amino acids. Germline V gene data show CDR1 as MGHRA and CDR2 as YSYEKL. V was clipped by 0 bases and J by 7 bases; unmatched bases: 3. CDR3 amino acids: CASSQEPGLAGNEQFF. The CDR3 DNA reads TGCGCCAGCAGCCAAGAGCCGGGACTAGCGGGAAATGAGCAGTTCTTC.

The chain couples TRBV19 to TRBJ2-3; no clear D gene. The ends were cut back, 0 bases at V and 3 bases at J, with 4 bases in the middle. Per germline, CDR1 LNHDA and CDR2 SQIVND (reference sequence). The CDR3 totals 13 residues. The DNA of the CDR3 is TGTGCCAGTAGTATAGATCGGACAGATACGCAGTATTTT. This codes for CASSIDRTDTQYF.

The V and J genes are TRBV19 and TRBJ1-5, with 9 bases lining up with TRBD1. From germline, CDR1 is LNHDA and CDR2 SQIVND (reference sequence). J gave up 12 bases and V 7 bases, and 10 bases lay outside the gene matches. The CDR3 is made up of 13 amino acids. This CDR3 reads CASTDRGDQGQHF. Here the CDR3 DNA reads TGTGCCAGTACCGACAGGGGGGATCAGGGCCAGCATTTT.

This chain uses TRBV28 with TRBJ1-5; 7 bases match TRBD1. The CDR3 consists of 15 residues. V trimming: 6 bases; J trimming: 2 bases; junction bases outside the gene matches: 7. Germline V gene sequence: CDR1 MDHEN, CDR2 SYDVKM. The CDR3 DNA is TGTGCCAGCAGCCCGAACAGGGGCGGCAATCAGCCCCAGCATTTT. Its protein is CASSPNRGGNQPQHF.

The table lists this clone with a few counts. The chain carries TRBV6-5 and TRBJ1-6; 7 bases are shared with TRBD1. The length of the CDR3 is 13 residues. J was trimmed by 12 bases and V by 5 bases; bases with no gene match: 7. Germline V CDR1 and CDR2: MNHEY, SVGAGI. This CDR3 is CASSLENRGPLHF. The CDR3 nucleotides are TGTGCCAGCAGTCTTGAGAACAGGGGACCCCTCCACTTT.

This clone was counted once. J is TRBJ1-4 and V is TRBV5-8; 8 nucleotides align to TRBD1. J gave up 8 bases and V 4 bases, and 7 bases lay outside the gene matches. This CDR3 is 14 amino acids long. Germline loops: CDR1 SGHTS, CDR2 YDEGEE. In DNA form, the CDR3 reads TGTGCCAGCAGCAGAGGACAGGGACCCGAAAAACTGTTTTTT. Translation gives CASSRGQGPEKLFF.

The V and J genes are TRBV9 and TRBJ2-2; a possible D gene is TRBD1 (7 bases). CDR1 is SGDLS, CDR2 YYNGEE, per germline. Trimming shortened V by 0 bases and J by 4 bases, and 13 bases separated the two germline ends. CDR3 length: 16 residues. CDR3 loop: CASSVVQGGGTGELFF. The CDR3 bases are TGTGCCAGCAGCGTAGTTCAGGGGGGTGGCACCGGGGAGCTGTTTTTT.

The chain employs TRBV27 and TRBJ2-5; 9 positions match TRBD1. V shed 0 bases and J 1 base; nucleotides not matched to a gene: 3. Germline loops: CDR1 MNHEY, CDR2 SMNVEV (reference sequence). The CDR3 extends over 16 amino acids. CDR3 nucleotides: TGTGCCAGCAGTTTATCCTGGACAGGGGTCCAAGAGACCCAGTACTTC. Protein sequence: CASSLSWTGVQETQYF.